Below, 17 T cell receptor beta chains from the same sample are listed, as sequenced in a study of shared clonotypes between healthy human individuals. Here immunoSEQ multiplex PCR was the method, and the copy in TCRdb shows in-frame clones only, minus some. The sample lists over a million clones, 96% occurring once. Material: naive CD4+ T cells sorted from blood. Specified subset: CD45RA+ positively selected. The receptors come from a man aged 30 to 39 in good health.

Only one count was recorded for this clone. The CDR3 DNA is TGTGCCAGCAGCCCGAGGGGACCCTACGAGCAGTACTTC. Translation: CASSPRGPYEQYF. V and J are TRBV5-4 and TRBJ2-7; D is tentatively TRBD1 or TRBD2 (5 bases each). Germline-derived CDR1 and CDR2 are SGHNT and YYREEE (reference sequence). The V and J ends lost 4 bases and 2 bases respectively, with 10 bases between them. The CDR3 runs to 13 residues. The full variable domain, in which reference TRBV5-4 and TRBJ2-7 provide the parts outside the CDR3, is ETGVTQSPTHLIKTRGQQVTLRCSSQSGHNTVSWYQQALGQGPQFIFQYYREEENGRGNFPPRFSGLQFPNYSSELNVNALELDDSALYLCASSPRGPYEQYFGPGTRLTVT.

The V and J genes are TRBV10-3 and TRBJ2-5; the match to TRBD2 covers 11 bases. Looked up from germline, CDR1 is ENHRY and CDR2 is SYGVKD. The CDR3 is 15 residues long. Germline trimming cut 6 bases from V and 4 bases from J; bases unmatched to any gene: 7. CDR3 nucleotides: TGTGCCATCAGCCTACTAGCGGGAGTGGGAGAGACCCAGTACTTC. Protein: CAISLLAGVGETQYF.

The CDR3 region has the DNA TGTGCCAGCAGTTTTCGTCTCCGGGGGCCAGTCTACAATGAGCAGTTCTTC. Translation: CASSFRLRGPVYNEQFF. V usage is TRBV28 and J usage is TRBJ2-1, with D perhaps assigned TRBD1 or TRBD2 (6 bases each). Germline V CDR1 and CDR2: MDHEN, SYDVKM. The V gene lost 3 bases and the J gene lost 3 bases, with 18 bases spanning the gap. The CDR3 runs 17 residues.

The rearrangement links TRBV21-1 to TRBJ2-3; the D call of TRBD1 is as the table states it, not checked on the DNA. TRBV21-1 is marked as a pseudogene. The CDR3 loop spans 18 amino acids. CDR3 nucleotides: TGTGCCAGCAGCACATCAGACAGGGGGCGCGGCCTGGCAGATACGCAGTATTTT. It is translated as CASSTSDRGRGLADTQYF.

The V call is TRBV6-1, the J call TRBJ2-7, with 11 positions matching TRBD2. The CDR3 is 16 residues long. V gave up 4 bases and J gave up 1 base; unmatched junction bases: 6. CDR1 and CDR2 from the germline V gene are MNHNS and SASEGT. In nucleotides, the CDR3 is TGTGCCAGCAGTGCGACTAGCGGGACACATTCCTACGAGCAGTACTTC. Translating gives CASSATSGTHSYEQYF.

The rearrangement uses TRBV28 and TRBJ2-5, with TRBD1 matching over 8 bases. The CDR3 runs 14 residues. Germline V gene lookup returns CDR1 MDHEN and CDR2 SYDVKM. J lost 4 bases, V lost 5 bases, and 6 bases had no gene match. CDR3 loop: CASSPRQGSETQYF. The DNA for the CDR3 is TGTGCCAGCAGTCCCCGACAGGGGTCAGAGACCCAGTACTTC. Drawing the rest from reference TRBV28 and TRBJ2-5, the complete variable domain is DVKVTQSSRYLVKRTGEKVFLECVQDMDHENMFWYRQDPGLGLRLIYFSYDVKMKEKGDIPEGYSVSREKKERFSLILESASTNQTSMYLCASSPRQGSETQYFGPGTRLLVL.

This chain joins TRBV10-3 and TRBJ2-3; TRBD2 matches at 11 bases. The length of the CDR3 is 16 residues. The ends lost 10 bases at V and 5 bases at J; junction bases unmatched: 14. Germline V lookup: CDR1 ENHRY, CDR2 SYGVKD. The CDR3 loop is CATGDGLAGGGDTQYF. In nucleotides, the CDR3 is TGTGCCACGGGGGATGGGCTAGCGGGAGGCGGAGATACGCAGTATTTT.

The CDR3 protein is CASSSWDVAKNIQYF. For the CDR3, the DNA is TGTGCCAGCTCATCCTGGGATGTAGCCAAAAACATTCAGTACTTC. The gene calls are TRBV18 and TRBJ2-4; D is unclear. There are 15 residues in the CDR3. Germline V gene sequence: CDR1 KGHSH, CDR2 LQKENI. Trimming stripped 5 bases from V and 0 bases from J, with 11 bases between.

The chain is built from TRBV7-9 and TRBJ2-4, with TRBD1 as a possible D gene (6 bases). Germline V gene lookup returns CDR1 SEHNR and CDR2 FQNEAQ (reference sequence). Trimming removed 5 bases at V and 10 bases at J, with 21 bases between. The CDR3 is 15 amino acids. CDR3 bases: TGTGCCAGCAGCCTGGACCCAGGGGCGGTACGGATTCAGTACTTC. Protein sequence: CASSLDPGAVRIQYF.

This chain connects TRBV19 to TRBJ2-7; 13 bases line up with TRBD2. The J segment lost 2 bases and the V segment lost 5 bases, leaving 12 bases of the junction unmatched. This CDR3 spans 18 amino acids. Per the germline V gene, CDR1 is LNHDA and CDR2 is SQIVND (reference sequence). The CDR3 reads CASSPLGTSGIMAYEQYF. The CDR3 DNA is TGTGCCAGTAGTCCGCTCGGGACTAGCGGGATCATGGCCTACGAGCAGTACTTC.

The rearrangement links TRBV19 to TRBJ2-1; D possibly matches TRBD1 or TRBD2 (6 bases each). V lost 6 bases and J 4 bases, leaving 13 bases between the germline ends. The CDR3 loop spans 14 amino acids. Germline V CDR1 and CDR2: LNHDA, SQIVND (reference sequence). CDR3 nucleotides: TGTGCCAGTAGCCGGGGGCTAGGATACAATGAGCAGTTCTTC. This codes for CASSRGLGYNEQFF.

The J gene is TRBJ1-5, the V gene TRBV6-1, with TRBD1 as a possible D gene (6 bases). The ends were cut back, 1 base at V and 7 bases at J, with 17 bases in the middle. The germline V gene encodes CDR1 MNHNS and CDR2 SASEGT. This CDR3 comprises 16 residues. The CDR3 is CASSEGMVQGGQPQHF. The CDR3 DNA reads TGTGCCAGCAGTGAAGGGATGGTACAGGGTGGGCAGCCCCAGCATTTT.

The chain recombines TRBV5-1 with TRBJ1-2, with TRBD1 identical over 8 bases. This CDR3 comprises 14 residues. With V trimmed by 5 bases and J by 3 bases, 6 bases remained unmatched. In germline, CDR1 is SGHRS, CDR2 YFSETQ. The CDR3 reads CASRPGTGDYGYTF. The CDR3 DNA reads TGCGCCAGCAGACCCGGGACAGGAGACTATGGCTACACCTTC.

The chain combines TRBV18 with TRBJ2-1; D remains ambiguous. The CDR3 runs 11 residues. Germline assignment: CDR1 KGHSH and CDR2 LQKENI. Trimming cost V 6 bases and J 8 bases, with 8 bases left between them. CDR3 coding DNA: TGTGCCAGCTCTCCGATGGATGAGCAGTTCTTC. Translated, it gives CASSPMDEQFF.

This clone was counted between two and nine times. The chain links TRBV6-5 to TRBJ1-2; the D is unclear. Germline CDR1 reads MNHEY; CDR2 reads SVGAGI. The CDR3 is 11 residues long. V lost 2 bases and J lost 7, with 5 bases in between. Here the CDR3 reads CASSYDGGYTF. The CDR3 bases are TGTGCCAGCAGTTACGACGGTGGCTACACCTTC.

The V gene is TRBV7-2, the J gene TRBJ2-7, with D perhaps given as TRBD1 or TRBD2 (7 bases each). The CDR3 runs to 17 residues. The V end was cut by 5 bases, the J end by 1 base, with 21 bases between. The V gene's germline CDR1 is SGHTA and CDR2 FQGNSA. The CDR3 DNA sequence: TGTGCCAGCAGCGCGGGAGTGACAGGGACATTTTCCTACGAGCAGTACTTC. The encoded protein is CASSAGVTGTFSYEQYF. Drawing the rest from reference TRBV7-2 and TRBJ2-7, the complete variable domain is GAGVSQSPSNKVTEKGKDVELRCDPISGHTALYWYRQSLGQGLEFLIYFQGNSAPDKSGLPSDRFSAERTGGSVSTLTIQRTQQEDSAVYLCASSAGVTGTFSYEQYFGPGTRLTVT.

The rearrangement joins TRBV5-6 to TRBJ2-2, with no clear D. In germline, CDR1 is SGHDT, CDR2 YYEEEE. This CDR3 has 14 amino acids. Trimming cost V 4 bases and J 3 bases, with 10 bases left between them. The DNA for the CDR3 is TGTGCCAGCAGCCAAGACACGCACACCGGGGAGCTGTTTTTT. This encodes CASSQDTHTGELFF.